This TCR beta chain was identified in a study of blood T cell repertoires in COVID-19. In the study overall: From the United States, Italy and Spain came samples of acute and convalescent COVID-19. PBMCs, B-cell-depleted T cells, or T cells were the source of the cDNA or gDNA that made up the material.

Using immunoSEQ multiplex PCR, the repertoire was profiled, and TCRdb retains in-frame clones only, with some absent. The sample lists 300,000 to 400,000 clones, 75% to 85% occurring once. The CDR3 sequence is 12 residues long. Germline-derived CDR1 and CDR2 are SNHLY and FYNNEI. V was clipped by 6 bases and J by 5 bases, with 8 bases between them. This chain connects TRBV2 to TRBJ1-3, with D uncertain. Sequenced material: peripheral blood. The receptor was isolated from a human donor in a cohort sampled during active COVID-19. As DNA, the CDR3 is TGTGCCAGCAGCCCGTTAAGAAACACCATATATTTT. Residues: CASSPLRNTIYF.